The source of this TCR beta chain is a study of blood T cell repertoires in COVID-19. Study as a whole: COVID-19 samples collected from the United States, Italy and Spain covered acute and convalescent phases. T cells, B-cell-depleted T cells, or PBMCs provided the cDNA or gDNA that served as material.

As processed by the authors: Amplification with reference gene primers provided the estimates of nucleated cell counts. The data were produced by immunoSEQ multiplex PCR, yet TCRdb's version contains in-frame clones alone and is incomplete. V, J and clone size reflect that table, while D and trimming were determined from the DNA. The sample shows approximately 150,000 clones, about four fifths of them seen only once. This CDR3 is built from 11 residues. Germline lookup yields CDR1 SEHNR and CDR2 FQNEAQ (reference sequence). V lost 5 bases and J lost 9; bases outside the gene matches: 4. The sequencing input was peripheral blood. This rearrangement joins TRBV7-9 to TRBJ2-7; 7 bases match TRBD1. This receptor was identified in a woman older than 75 with acute or convalescent COVID-19. The CDR3 DNA sequence: TGTGCCAGCAGCCCAGGGGGTCGGCAGTACTTC. Protein: CASSPGGRQYF.